This TCR beta chain derives from a study of T cells in localized non-small cell lung cancer. This CDR3 contains 15 residues. Trimming took 5 bases from V and 10 from J, leaving 18 bases between them. Germline assignment: CDR1 MNHNS and CDR2 SASEGT. This clone was observed once. Its specificity is unknown. Findings and caveats of the study: Heterogeneity cannot be ruled out, as sequencing used one tumor region only. Uninvolved adjacent lung showed the highest T cell clonality, exceeding tumor.

Data came from immunoSEQ multiplex PCR; TCRdb stores just in-frame clones and leaves some out. Of tens of thousands of clones in the sample, 87% were seen once. Sequencing used peripheral blood, obtained before any cancer treatment. The chain recombines TRBV6-1 with TRBJ1-6; D is unclear. The source of this sequence is a man aged 40-75 years with stage I squamous cell lung carcinoma. The CDR3 coding sequence is TGTGCCAGCAGTCCTGACATCTCCTTGTACTCACCCCTCCACTTT. This codes for CASSPDISLYSPLHF.